This TCR beta chain was found in a study of T cells in women clearing cervical HPV infection. Study-wide background: Controls were women whose single incident HPV16 infection cleared within 12 months without precancer or cancer. Case blood drawn at lesion detection; control blood after infection cleared.

To note about this clone: Its antigen is undetermined. The CDR3 extends 3 residues past the end of the read, so its final part is completed from the germline J gene.

Germline values: CDR1 GTSNPN, CDR2 SVGIG (reference sequence). The length of the CDR3 is 17 residues. V was pared by 7 bases and J by 0 bases, with 22 bases between. Study-wide results and caveats: Repertoire richness, not evenness, was significantly elevated in CIN3+ cases versus controls.

Prevalent HPV16 infections were excluded; only incident single HPV16 infections included. Sequencing was performed with immunoSEQ multiplex PCR; in TCRdb, only in-frame clones are kept and a portion is missing. This specimen shows about 23,000 clones; the ten leading clones hold more than 8%. The chain is built from TRBV30 and TRBJ1-5, with TRBD1 as a possible D gene (5 bases). The source material was blood buffy coat. The sequence derives from a woman between 18 and 75 years old with a cervical HPV16 infection that either progressed to CIN3+ or cleared (not recorded which). The sequenced part of the CDR3 DNA is TGTGCCTCGACTTCCCGGGACTTCAGCCATAGCAATCAGCCC. Protein: CASTSRDFSHSNQP. The CDR3 as a whole reads CASTSRDFSHSNQPQHF. The variable domain in full, completed from reference TRBV30 and TRBJ1-5, reads SQTIHQWPATLVQPVGSPLSLECTVEGTSNPNLYWYRQAAGRGLQLLFYSVGIGQISSEVPQNLSASRPQDRQFILSSKKLLLSDSGFYLCASTSRDFSHSNQPQHFGDGTRLSIL.